The 22 T cell receptor beta chains listed next were all sequenced from one sample in a study of blood T cells in healthy people across ages. Primers used in a second PCR of roughly 6 to 11 cycles were a sample-barcoded 5' primer and a J-beta primer mix. One entry per CDR3 protein results from TCRdb running MiXCR on the 5' RACE reads. The sample includes about 1,500,000 distinct CDR3 sequences, over 25% of them seen just once. The sequenced sample was blood. The receptors derive from a woman in her thirties in good health.

Points on this clonotype: This may stem from a read error, because a much larger clone lies one nucleotide away. This CDR3 is missing its conserved last phenylalanine or tryptophan, likely due to a read error. The chain has TRBV7-9 and TRBJ2-1, with D maybe TRBD2 (5 bases). The CDR3 consists of 14 residues. Germline lookup yields CDR1 SEHNR and CDR2 FQNEAQ (reference sequence). The V end lost 6 bases, the J end lost 12 bases, and 21 bases lay between the germline ends. Here the CDR3 DNA reads TGTGCCAGCAGGAGTGGACTCTCGTCGTCTCTGCAGTTCTGC. This sequence encodes CASRSGLSSSLQFC.

This clonotype has a count of ten or more. The chain employs TRBV20-1 and TRBJ2-1, with TRBD2 matching 9 bases. The germline V gene has CDR1 DFQATT and CDR2 SNEGSKA (reference sequence). V was clipped by 0 bases and J by 8 bases; unmatched bases: 8. CDR3 length: 15 amino acids. CDR3 in amino acids: CSARDPASGIDEQFF. In DNA form, the CDR3 reads TGCAGTGCTAGAGATCCGGCTAGCGGGATAGATGAGCAGTTCTTC.

This chain's CDR3 is CSVESEGVGTEAFF. The CDR3 DNA follows: TGCAGCGTTGAATCTGAAGGGGTGGGGACTGAAGCTTTCTTT. This chain uses TRBV29-1 with TRBJ1-1; weak D call: TRBD1 (5 bases). Germline loops: CDR1 SQVTM, CDR2 ANQGSEA. Trimming removed 2 bases at V and 5 bases at J, with 15 bases between. The CDR3 extends over 14 amino acids.

CDR3 region: CAISESVVGQGAYEQYF. The CDR3 DNA reads as TGTGCCATCAGTGAGTCAGTGGTTGGACAGGGGGCCTACGAGCAGTACTTC. The chain is built from TRBV10-3 and TRBJ2-7; 10 bases map to TRBD1. Looked up from germline, CDR1 is ENHRY and CDR2 is SYGVKD. The CDR3 length is 17 residues. Trimming removed 0 bases from V and 2 bases from J; junction bases left unmatched: 7.

The V gene is TRBV12-3 or TRBV12-4, the J gene TRBJ1-2; D remains ambiguous. Trimming took off 5 bases at V and 2 bases at J, with 18 bases between the two ends. This CDR3 is 16 amino acids long. The CDR3 DNA follows: TGTGCCAGCAGTCAAGGACGGGGTTTATCCAACTATGGCTACACCTTC. As protein: CASSQGRGLSNYGYTF.

This clonotype was counted ten times or more. This sequence joins TRBV7-8 and TRBJ2-1; D is uncertain. CDR3 length: 15 amino acids. V lost 6 bases and J lost 2, with 14 bases in between. From germline, CDR1 is SGHVS and CDR2 FQNEAQ. CDR3 nucleotide sequence: TGTGCCAGCAGTTTATTAGGCGGACCCTACAATGAGCAGTTCTTC. This encodes CASSLLGGPYNEQFF.

This chain connects TRBV5-1 to TRBJ2-7, with D perhaps TRBD2 (5 bases). V lost 1 base to trimming and J lost 7 bases, with 12 bases between them. Germline values: CDR1 SGHRS, CDR2 YFSETQ. CDR3 length equals 13 residues. The chain's CDR3 is CASSLTGIGEQYF. The CDR3 region has the DNA TGCGCCAGCAGCTTGACCGGGATAGGAGAGCAGTACTTC.

Regarding this clonotype: This sequence may be a read error, since a much larger clone differs from it by one base. The rearrangement links TRBV12-3 or TRBV12-4 to TRBJ2-1; no clear D gene. V shed 6 bases and J shed 5 bases, with 14 bases lying between them. The CDR3 is made up of 14 amino acids. The CDR3 region is CASRGAQYNNEQFF. The DNA for the CDR3 is TGTGCCAGCAGGGGTGCACAGTACAACAATGAGCAGTTCTTC.

In its sample, this clonotype was seen a few times. This rearrangement joins TRBV30 to TRBJ2-4; D not resolved. The CDR3 spans 12 residues. Trimming took off 5 bases at V and 3 bases at J, with 8 bases between the two ends. CDR1 is GTSNPN and CDR2 is SVGIG in the germline V gene (reference sequence). The CDR3 nucleotides read TGTGCCTGGGCCCAATACAAAAACATTCAGTACTTC. It codes for CAWAQYKNIQYF.

This clonotype has a single count. One end of the junction fails to match germline, which may point to a read error. The CDR3 protein is CATSLLADEQFF. The CDR3 nucleotides are TGCGCCACCAGCTTGCTGGCGGATGAGCAGTTCTTC. The chain joins TRBV5-1 to TRBJ2-1; D not resolved. The germline gives CDR1 SGHRS, CDR2 YFSETQ. CDR3 length: 12 amino acids.

Note on this clonotype: Germline is not matched at one junction end, which may reflect a read error. V is TRBV6-2 or TRBV6-3 and J is TRBJ2-7; 7 nucleotides match TRBD1. Looked up from germline, CDR1 is MNHEY and CDR2 is SVGEGT. This CDR3 has 12 amino acids. CDR3 protein: CTSSTGAYEQYF. CDR3 nucleotides: TGTACCAGCAGTACAGGGGCCTACGAGCAGTACTTC.

This chain uses TRBV10-3 with TRBJ2-4; D gene unclear. Trimming took 2 bases from V and 6 from J, leaving 14 bases between them. CDR3 length equals 15 residues. In germline, CDR1 is ENHRY, CDR2 SYGVKD. The CDR3 nucleotides read TGTGCCATCAGTGAGGGCGCCGGGTCTCGAAACATTCAGTACTTC. Amino acid sequence: CAISEGAGSRNIQYF.

In its sample, this clonotype was seen a few times. The chain combines TRBV7-2 with TRBJ2-3; 8 bases are shared with TRBD1. Germline V gene sequence: CDR1 SGHTA, CDR2 FQGNSA. This CDR3 region has 14 residues. Trimming at V came to 3 bases and at J to 5 bases, leaving 4 bases not matched to a gene. The CDR3 DNA reads TGTGCCAGCAGCTTGGGACAGGAGGGAGATACGCAGTATTTT. Protein: CASSLGQEGDTQYF.

This clonotype appeared a few times. V is TRBV7-2 and J is TRBJ1-5, with D hard to call. The V gene lost 1 base and the J gene lost 6 bases, with 10 bases spanning the gap. CDR1 SGHTA and CDR2 FQGNSA come from the germline V gene. This CDR3 contains 14 residues. DNA for the CDR3: TGTGCCAGCAGCTTAGAGTTGGCCGGTCAGCCCCAGCATTTT. Encoded protein: CASSLELAGQPQHF.

This clonotype was picked up a small number of times. This rearrangement joins TRBV28 to TRBJ1-6, with D perhaps TRBD1 (5 bases). The V end was cut by 5 bases, the J end by 5 bases, with 7 bases between. CDR3 length equals 13 residues. Germline CDR1 is MDHEN and CDR2 is SYDVKM. The DNA for the CDR3 is TGTGCCAGCAGTCGGGACGATAATTCACCCCTCCACTTT. Protein sequence: CASSRDDNSPLHF. The variable domain in full, completed from reference TRBV28 and TRBJ1-6, reads DVKVTQSSRYLVKRTGEKVFLECVQDMDHENMFWYRQDPGLGLRLIYFSYDVKMKEKGDIPEGYSVSREKKERFSLILESASTNQTSMYLCASSRDDNSPLHFGNGTRLTVT.

The J gene is TRBJ2-5, the V gene TRBV20-1; either TRBD1 or TRBD2 may supply D (6 bases each). This CDR3 has 14 amino acids. The ends were cut back, 0 bases at V and 5 bases at J, with 13 bases in the middle. From germline, CDR1 is DFQATT and CDR2 SNEGSKA (reference sequence). DNA of the CDR3: TGCAGTGCTAGAGATCCCGGAGGGGGGGAGACCCAGTACTTC. It encodes CSARDPGGGETQYF.

This clonotype was detected many times. The chain links TRBV6-1 to TRBJ2-7; the D is unclear. Trimming cost V 2 bases and J 3 bases, with 8 bases left between them. CDR3 length equals 13 residues. Germline V gene sequence: CDR1 MNHNS, CDR2 SASEGT. The CDR3 sequence: CASSERDFYEQYF. CDR3 DNA sequence: TGTGCCAGCAGTGAAAGAGATTTCTACGAGCAGTACTTC.

This clonotype was counted many times. The chain has TRBV28 and TRBJ2-7; 9 bases align to TRBD1. The junction had 10 bases not matched to a gene; V was cut back by 6 bases and J by 1 base. The CDR3 runs to 16 residues. In germline, CDR1 is MDHEN, CDR2 SYDVKM. CDR3 DNA: TGTGCCAGCAGCCCGTGGGGACAGGGCGCTTCCTACGAGCAGTACTTC. Its translation is CASSPWGQGASYEQYF.

This chain connects TRBV7-2 to TRBJ2-3; tentatively, D is TRBD1 (6 bases). Germline CDR1 reads SGHTA; CDR2 reads FQGNSA. CDR3 length: 14 residues. Trimming took off 6 bases at V and 2 bases at J, with 12 bases between the two ends. CDR3 in DNA: TGTGCCAGCAGTTGGGACAAGGTCACAGATACGCAGTATTTT. Its translation: CASSWDKVTDTQYF.

V and J are TRBV7-2 and TRBJ2-1, with 7 positions matching TRBD2. CDR1 and CDR2 from the germline V gene are SGHTA and FQGNSA. This CDR3 region has 16 residues. Trimming removed 3 bases from V and 2 bases from J; junction bases left unmatched: 7. CDR3 protein: CASSLLGRRAYNEQFF. Here the CDR3 DNA reads TGTGCCAGCAGCTTGCTCGGGAGGAGGGCCTACAATGAGCAGTTCTTC.

This clonotype came up many times. The chain is built from TRBV7-3 and TRBJ2-3; D is tentatively TRBD1 or TRBD2 (5 bases each). CDR3 length: 14 residues. The V end was cut by 3 bases, the J end by 2 bases, with 9 bases between. Germline-derived CDR1 and CDR2 are SGHTA and FQGTGA. In nucleotides, the CDR3 is TGTGCCAGCAGCTTGTGGGGGAACACAGATACGCAGTATTTT. Amino acid sequence: CASSLWGNTDTQYF.

The chain recombines TRBV6-2 or TRBV6-3 with TRBJ1-1; 11 bases fit TRBD1. The ends lost 5 bases at V and 3 bases at J; junction bases unmatched: 8. This CDR3 is 16 amino acids long. Germline V gives CDR1 MNHEY, CDR2 SVGEGT. The CDR3 region is CASSGRLGQGDTEAFF. The CDR3 DNA sequence: TGTGCCAGCAGTGGCCGATTGGGACAGGGGGACACTGAAGCTTTCTTT.